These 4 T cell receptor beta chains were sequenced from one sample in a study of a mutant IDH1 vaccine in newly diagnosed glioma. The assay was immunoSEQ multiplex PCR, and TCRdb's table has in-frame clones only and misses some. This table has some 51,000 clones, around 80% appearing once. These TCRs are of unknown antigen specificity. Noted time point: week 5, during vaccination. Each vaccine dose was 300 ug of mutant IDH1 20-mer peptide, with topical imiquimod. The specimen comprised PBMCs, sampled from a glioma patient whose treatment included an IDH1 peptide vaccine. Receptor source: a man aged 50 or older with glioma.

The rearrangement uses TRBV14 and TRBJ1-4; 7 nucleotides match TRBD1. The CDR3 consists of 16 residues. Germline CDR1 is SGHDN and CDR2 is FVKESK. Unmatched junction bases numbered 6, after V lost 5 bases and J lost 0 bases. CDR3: CASSLGQRATNEKLFF. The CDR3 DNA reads TGTGCCAGCAGCTTGGGACAGAGGGCAACTAATGAAAAACTGTTTTTT.

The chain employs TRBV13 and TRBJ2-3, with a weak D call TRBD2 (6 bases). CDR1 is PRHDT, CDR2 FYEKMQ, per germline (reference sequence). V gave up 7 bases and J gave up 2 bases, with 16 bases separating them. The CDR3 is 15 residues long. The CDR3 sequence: CASNRRDSLTDTQYF. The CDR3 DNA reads TGTGCCAGCAACCGCCGGGACTCCCTCACAGATACGCAGTATTTT. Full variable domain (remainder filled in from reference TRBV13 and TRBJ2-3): AAGVIQSPRHLIKEKRETATLKCYPIPRHDTVYWYQQGPGQDPQFLISFYEKMQSDKGSIPDRFSAQQFSDYHSELNMSSLELGDSALYFCASNRRDSLTDTQYFGPGTRLTVL.

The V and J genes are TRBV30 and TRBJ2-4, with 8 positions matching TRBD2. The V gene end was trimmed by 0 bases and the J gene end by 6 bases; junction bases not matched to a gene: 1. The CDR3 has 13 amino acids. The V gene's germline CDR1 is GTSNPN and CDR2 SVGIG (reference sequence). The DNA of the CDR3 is TGTGCCTGGAGTGTCGGGGGGGGAAACATTCAGTACTTC. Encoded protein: CAWSVGGGNIQYF.

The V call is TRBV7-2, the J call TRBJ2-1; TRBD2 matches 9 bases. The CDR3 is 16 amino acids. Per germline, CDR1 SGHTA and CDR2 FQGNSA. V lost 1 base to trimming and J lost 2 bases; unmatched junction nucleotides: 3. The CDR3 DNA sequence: TGTGCCAGCAGCTTAGACGGCGGGGGGGCCTACAATGAGCAGTTCTTC. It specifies CASSLDGGGAYNEQFF. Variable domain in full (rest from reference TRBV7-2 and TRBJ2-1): GAGVSQSPSNKVTEKGKDVELRCDPISGHTALYWYRQSLGQGLEFLIYFQGNSAPDKSGLPSDRFSAERTGGSVSTLTIQRTQQEDSAVYLCASSLDGGGAYNEQFFGPGTRLTVL.